The 29 T cell receptor beta chains in this list originate from one sample, sequenced in a study of OX40 agonist ivuxolimab in advanced cancers. The data were produced by immunoSEQ multiplex PCR, yet TCRdb's version contains in-frame clones alone and is incomplete. The sample holds about 20,000 clones, about 70% seen once. The source material was CD4+ or CD8+ T cells sorted from blood, sampled in a trial of the OX40 agonist ivuxolimab. These receptors all stem from an adult with an advanced solid tumor such as melanoma, head and neck, liver or kidney cancer.

V and J are TRBV6-5 and TRBJ2-7; 7 bases are shared with TRBD2. The germline V gene encodes CDR1 MNHEY and CDR2 SVGAGI. This CDR3 region has 14 residues. V shed 5 bases and J 0 bases; nucleotides not matched to a gene: 4. The CDR3 spells CASSRLADSYEQYF. CDR3 bases: TGTGCCAGCAGTAGGCTAGCGGACTCCTACGAGCAGTACTTC.

CDR3 protein: CASSTLGTGIRIEQFF. For the CDR3, the DNA is TGTGCCAGCAGTACCCTGGGGACAGGGATCCGAATTGAGCAGTTCTTC. J is TRBJ2-1 and V is TRBV6-6; TRBD1 agrees at 9 bases. V gave up 5 bases and J gave up 9 bases; unmatched junction bases: 14. The CDR3 covers 16 residues. In germline, CDR1 is MNHNY, CDR2 SVGAGI (reference sequence).

In DNA form, the CDR3 reads TGCGCCAGCAGCTTGACTAGCGGGAGGGCCGAGACCCAGTACTTC. It is translated as CASSLTSGRAETQYF. This chain uses TRBV5-1 with TRBJ2-5; 13 nucleotides align to TRBD2. The CDR3 spans 15 residues. After removal of 1 base from V and 5 bases from J, the junction contained 2 bases not matched to a gene. Per germline, CDR1 SGHRS and CDR2 YFSETQ.

The chain uses TRBV5-3 and TRBJ2-1, with a possible D match to TRBD2 (5 bases). TRBV5-3 is noted as an ORF with a role that remains uncertain. V was shortened by 5 bases and J by 8 bases, with 8 bases between the two germline ends. The CDR3 spans 11 residues. The CDR3 DNA is TGTGCCAGAAGGGTCGGGGATGAGCAGTTCTTC. Translated, it gives CARRVGDEQFF.

This chain connects TRBV6-1 to TRBJ2-4, with 10 bases lining up with TRBD1. J was trimmed by 4 bases and V by 3 bases; bases with no gene match: 12. Per germline, CDR1 MNHNS and CDR2 SASEGT. This CDR3 contains 18 residues. The CDR3 loop reads CASSDQKEGTGVKNIQYF. CDR3 in DNA: TGTGCCAGCAGTGACCAGAAGGAGGGGACAGGGGTAAAAAACATTCAGTACTTC.

The chain carries TRBV7-9 and TRBJ2-7; D remains unclear. Germline V gene lookup returns CDR1 SEHNR and CDR2 FQNEAQ (reference sequence). The CDR3 extends over 15 amino acids. V was trimmed by 2 bases and J by 0 bases, leaving 11 bases between them. The CDR3 region has the DNA TGTGCCAGCAGCTTATTAGGCGGCAACTCCTACGAGCAGTACTTC. Its protein product is CASSLLGGNSYEQYF.

This chain joins TRBV30 and TRBJ2-1, with D tentatively TRBD2 (5 bases). The length of the CDR3 is 15 residues. Germline CDR1 reads GTSNPN; CDR2 reads SVGIG (reference sequence). The germline V and J ends were trimmed by 3 bases and 3 bases, with 15 bases remaining between them. CDR3 nucleotides: TGTGCCTGGAGCCCCTTGCCGGGAATCTACAATGAGCAGTTCTTC. It encodes CAWSPLPGIYNEQFF.

This sequence joins TRBV19 and TRBJ2-1; D remains ambiguous. CDR3 size: 15 residues. Germline CDR1 and CDR2: LNHDA and SQIVND (reference sequence). V dropped 3 bases and J dropped 3 bases, with 12 bases sitting between them. The CDR3 region is CASSILPQLYNEQFF. The CDR3 region has the DNA TGTGCCAGTAGTATCCTTCCCCAGCTCTACAATGAGCAGTTCTTC.

This chain uses TRBV29-1 with TRBJ2-7; D unclear. This CDR3 has 11 amino acids. V lost 5 bases and J 1 base, leaving 6 bases between the germline ends. CDR1 is SQVTM, CDR2 ANQGSEA, per germline. CDR3 sequence (DNA): TGCAGCGTTTTCACGTCCTACGAGCAGTACTTC. Translation gives CSVFTSYEQYF.

The chain has TRBV7-6 and TRBJ2-3; 7 bases line up with TRBD1. This CDR3 contains 18 residues. The ends lost 0 bases at V and 2 bases at J; junction bases unmatched: 11. Germline CDR1 is SGHVS and CDR2 is FNYEAQ. CDR3 residues: CASSLAPGTATLTDTQYF. The DNA of the CDR3 is TGTGCCAGCAGCTTAGCCCCCGGGACAGCTACCCTCACAGATACGCAGTATTTT.

This clone was detected only a few times. This chain joins TRBV9 and TRBJ2-7; the match to TRBD1 covers 8 bases. Germline loops: CDR1 SGDLS, CDR2 YYNGEE. This CDR3 is 15 amino acids long. V shed 3 bases and J 0 bases; nucleotides not matched to a gene: 5. This CDR3 is CASSGGQVSSYEQYF. The CDR3 DNA sequence: TGTGCCAGCAGCGGGGGACAGGTTTCCTCCTACGAGCAGTACTTC.

This clone qualifies as medium-sized (0.01 to 0.1%). The J gene is TRBJ2-5, the V gene TRBV9; perhaps D is TRBD1 or TRBD2 (5 bases each). This CDR3 has 15 residues. Trimming took off 4 bases at V and 5 bases at J, with 18 bases between the two ends. Germline V gene lookup returns CDR1 SGDLS and CDR2 YYNGEE. This CDR3 reads CASSLQDHPGETQYF. DNA for the CDR3: TGTGCCAGCAGCTTACAGGACCATCCGGGGGAGACCCAGTACTTC.

The V gene is TRBV9, the J gene TRBJ1-1; D perhaps matches TRBD1 (5 bases). The germline V gene has CDR1 SGDLS and CDR2 YYNGEE. There are 13 residues in the CDR3. Trimming cost V 4 bases and J 11 bases, with 18 bases left between them. CDR3 in DNA: TGTGCCAGCAGCCCCGGGACGAGGGATTGGGCTTTCTTT. Translated, it gives CASSPGTRDWAFF.

The chain combines TRBV27 with TRBJ2-7, with D uncertain. Germline values: CDR1 MNHEY, CDR2 SMNVEV (reference sequence). CDR3 length: 11 amino acids. V lost 3 bases and J 5 bases, leaving 5 bases between the germline ends. CDR3: CASSFRNEQYF. The DNA for the CDR3 is TGTGCCAGCAGTTTTCGGAACGAGCAGTACTTC.

This CDR3 reads CASSILPNYEQYF. The CDR3 DNA follows: TGTGCCAGTAGTATCCTACCGAACTACGAGCAGTACTTC. The chain combines TRBV19 with TRBJ2-7; no reliable D call. V lost 3 bases and J 3 bases, leaving 9 bases between the germline ends. This CDR3 contains 13 residues. Germline V CDR1 and CDR2: LNHDA, SQIVND (reference sequence).

This sequence joins TRBV19 and TRBJ2-7; possibly TRBD2 for D (6 bases). CDR1 and CDR2 from the germline V gene are LNHDA and SQIVND (reference sequence). CDR3 length: 15 amino acids. The V gene lost 3 bases and the J gene lost 3 bases, with 15 bases spanning the gap. The CDR3 loop reads CASSIFLAPLYEQYF. CDR3 coding DNA: TGTGCCAGTAGTATCTTCCTAGCGCCACTCTACGAGCAGTACTTC. Using reference TRBV19 and TRBJ2-7 for the parts outside the CDR3, the full variable domain is DGGITQSPKYLFRKEGQNVTLSCEQNLNHDAMYWYRQDPGQGLRLIYYSQIVNDFQKGDIAEGYSVSREKKESFPLTVTSAQKNPTAFYLCASSIFLAPLYEQYFGPGTRLTVT.

This clone was recorded only once. The CDR3 DNA is TGTGCCAGCAGCCCCCCAGGGAGATCCTACGAGCAGTACTTC. Protein: CASSPPGRSYEQYF. The J gene is TRBJ2-7, the V gene TRBV4-2; D may match TRBD1 or TRBD2 (5 bases each). V was trimmed by 4 bases and J by 1 base, leaving 11 bases between them. CDR3 length: 14 residues. CDR1 is LGHNA and CDR2 is YNFKEQ in the germline V gene.

The gene calls are TRBV7-2 and TRBJ2-1; D might be TRBD1 (6 bases). The CDR3 spans 14 residues. Per germline, CDR1 SGHTA and CDR2 FQGNSA. Deletions cut 2 bases from V and 5 bases from J, with 10 bases between. CDR3 sequence reads: CASSLWTADNEQFF. The CDR3 nucleotides read TGTGCCAGCAGCTTATGGACAGCTGACAATGAGCAGTTCTTC.

This clone appeared a few times. The genes are TRBV27 and TRBJ1-5; D not certain. The CDR3 extends over 13 amino acids. Trimming left V 2 bases short and J 5 bases short, with 7 bases between. The germline V gene has CDR1 MNHEY and CDR2 SMNVEV (reference sequence). CDR3 in amino acids: CASSLVWDQPQHF. CDR3 DNA sequence: TGTGCCAGCAGTTTAGTTTGGGATCAGCCCCAGCATTTT.

The chain carries TRBV30 and TRBJ1-3; D remains ambiguous. Trimming removed 0 bases at V and 0 bases at J, with 9 bases between. Germline V CDR1 and CDR2: GTSNPN, SVGIG (reference sequence). The CDR3 is 15 residues long. Written as DNA, the CDR3 is TGTGCCTGGAGTGTAATAGGAGGCTCTGGAAACACCATATATTTT. It is translated as CAWSVIGGSGNTIYF.

The chain employs TRBV4-2 and TRBJ2-7; D ambiguous. The CDR3 has 14 amino acids. Trimming shortened V by 5 bases and J by 0 bases, and 11 bases separated the two germline ends. Germline-derived CDR1 and CDR2 are LGHNA and YNFKEQ. In DNA form, the CDR3 reads TGTGCCAGCAGCTTAGAACTGAGCTCCTACGAGCAGTACTTC. Encoded protein: CASSLELSSYEQYF.

The V call is TRBV9, the J call TRBJ2-3; either TRBD1 or TRBD2 may fit D (5 bases each). V lost 2 bases and J lost 0, with 10 bases in between. The CDR3 has 15 residues. Per the germline V gene, CDR1 is SGDLS and CDR2 is YYNGEE. CDR3 residues: CASSVEGRSTDTQYF. CDR3 bases: TGTGCCAGCAGCGTTGAGGGACGTAGCACAGATACGCAGTATTTT.

The CDR3 here is CASSHLETYEQYF. The CDR3 nucleotides are TGTGCCAGCAGTCACTTAGAGACCTACGAGCAGTACTTC. This sequence joins TRBV6-5 and TRBJ2-7; no definite D call. Germline CDR1 is MNHEY and CDR2 is SVGAGI. The V and J ends lost 5 bases and 2 bases respectively, with 10 bases between them. This CDR3 comprises 13 residues.

The table lists this clone with a count of one. CDR3 nucleotides: TGTGCCAGCAGCTTAGCAACTAGCGGTAATGAGCAGTTCTTC. It yields the protein CASSLATSGNEQFF. This chain connects TRBV11-3 to TRBJ2-1; 8 bases align to TRBD2. The CDR3 runs to 14 residues. In germline, CDR1 is SGHNT, CDR2 YENEEA. V was pared by 1 base and J by 7 bases, with 3 bases of the junction left unmatched.

This sequence joins TRBV7-9 and TRBJ2-7, with D unclear. CDR3 length: 15 residues. V was trimmed by 3 bases and J by 1 base, leaving 13 bases between them. Germline values: CDR1 SEHNR, CDR2 FQNEAQ (reference sequence). For the CDR3, the DNA is TGTGCCAGCAGCTTGTTCGAGACCGGGTCCTACGAGCAGTACTTC. Its translation: CASSLFETGSYEQYF.

This chain joins TRBV19 and TRBJ1-2, with D possibly matching TRBD1 (6 bases). This CDR3 contains 14 residues. Germline V gene lookup returns CDR1 LNHDA and CDR2 SQIVND (reference sequence). Between the trimmed V and J ends, which lost 3 bases and 3 bases, there was a span of 11 bases. CDR3: CASSIDGGYYGYTF. The CDR3 bases are TGTGCCAGTAGTATCGACGGGGGCTACTATGGCTACACCTTC.

The V and J genes are TRBV6-1 and TRBJ2-7; 8 positions match TRBD2. The CDR3 spans 15 residues. Unmatched junction bases numbered 10, after V lost 6 bases and J lost 3 bases. Germline CDR1 and CDR2: MNHNS and SASEGT. This chain's CDR3 is CASSRGAGELYEQYF. CDR3 bases: TGTGCCAGCAGCCGGGGAGCGGGAGAACTCTACGAGCAGTACTTC.

V gene TRBV30 combines with J gene TRBJ2-5, with TRBD2 matching 7 bases. The V and J ends lost 1 base and 4 bases, in that order; junction bases with no gene match: 9. Germline values: CDR1 GTSNPN, CDR2 SVGIG (reference sequence). This CDR3 contains 15 residues. The CDR3 DNA sequence: TGTGCCTGGAGTGGGGAGGGGACGATCGGAGAGACCCAGTACTTC. This codes for CAWSGEGTIGETQYF. Full variable domain (missing parts from reference TRBV30 and TRBJ2-5): SQTIHQWPATLVQPVGSPLSLECTVEGTSNPNLYWYRQAAGRGLQLLFYSVGIGQISSEVPQNLSASRPQDRQFILSSKKLLLSDSGFYLCAWSGEGTIGETQYFGPGTRLLVL.

This clone was counted between two and nine times. This sequence joins TRBV6-1 and TRBJ1-1, with D perhaps TRBD1 (6 bases). The CDR3 sequence is 16 residues long. With 2 bases removed from V and 0 bases from J, the gap between germline ends came to 13 bases. The germline V gene has CDR1 MNHNS and CDR2 SASEGT. CDR3 sequence: CASSELSTGLNTEAFF. CDR3 DNA sequence: TGTGCCAGCAGTGAACTTTCGACAGGATTGAACACTGAAGCTTTCTTT.